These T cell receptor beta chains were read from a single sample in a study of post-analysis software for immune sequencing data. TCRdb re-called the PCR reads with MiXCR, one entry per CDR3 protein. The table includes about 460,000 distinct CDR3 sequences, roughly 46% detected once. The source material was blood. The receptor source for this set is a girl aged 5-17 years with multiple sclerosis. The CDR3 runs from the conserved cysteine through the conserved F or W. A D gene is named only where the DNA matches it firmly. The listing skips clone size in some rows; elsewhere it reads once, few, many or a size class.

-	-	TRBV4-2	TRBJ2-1	TGTGCCAGCAGCCGCAGAGTAAATGGGCAGTTCTTC	CASSRRVNGQFF
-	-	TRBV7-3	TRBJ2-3	TGTGCCAGCAGCTTACGCGGGGACACAGATACGCAGTATTTT	CASSLRGDTDTQYF
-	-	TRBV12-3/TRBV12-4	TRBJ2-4	TGTGCCAGCAGTTCCCCAGACAGAGAAGTCTACGAAGGGCAGTACTTC	CASSSPDREVYEGQYF
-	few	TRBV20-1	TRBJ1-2	TGCAGACCGCTGGGAGCTGACTATGGCTACACCTTC	CRPLGADYGYTF
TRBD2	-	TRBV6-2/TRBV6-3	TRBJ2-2	TGTGCCAGCAGTAGACTAGCGGGTATTCGTCCGGCCGGGGAGCTGTTTTTT	CASSRLAGIRPAGELFF
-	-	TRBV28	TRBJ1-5	TGTGCCAGCATCTCCGGTGGGCAGCCCCAGCATTTT	CASISGGQPQHF
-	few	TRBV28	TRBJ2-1	TGTGCCAGCAGTACCGGCACAATGGGCGATGAGCAGTTCTTC	CASSTGTMGDEQFF
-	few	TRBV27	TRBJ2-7	TGTGCCAGCAGTTTATCATATGACAGGATCTACGAGCAGTACTTC	CASSLSYDRIYEQYF
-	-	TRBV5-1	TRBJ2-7	TGCGCCAGCAACCCTAAAATTCGATCGGGACTGCCATCCTACGGGCAGTACTTC	CASNPKIRSGLPSYGQYF
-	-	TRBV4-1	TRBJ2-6	TGCGCCAGCAGCCAAGGGCTAGCCGGGGCCAACGTCCTGACTTTC	CASSQGLAGANVLTF
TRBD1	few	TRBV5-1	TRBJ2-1	TGCGCCAGCAGCGGAACGGGACAGGGATACAATGAGCAGTTCTTC	CASSGTGQGYNEQFF
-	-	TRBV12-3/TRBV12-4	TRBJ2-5	TGTGCCAGCAGTCTAGGAAAGAAGACCCAGTACTTC	CASSLGKKTQYF
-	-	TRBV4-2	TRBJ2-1	TGTGCCAGCAGCCACGTGTCCCCTAGCTCCTACAATGAGCAGTTCTTC	CASSHVSPSSYNEQFF
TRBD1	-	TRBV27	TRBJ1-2	TGTGCCAGCGGGACAGGGGTCTATGGCTACACCTTC	CASGTGVYGYTF
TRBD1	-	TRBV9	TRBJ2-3	TGTGCCAGCAGCGCCTCATACAGGGGTGGAGGCACAGATACGCAGTATTTT	CASSASYRGGGTDTQYF
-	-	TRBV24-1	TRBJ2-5	TGTGCCACCAGCGGCCCCAAGGGAGAGACCCGGTACTTC	CATSGPKGETRYF
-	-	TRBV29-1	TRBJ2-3	TGCAGCGTTTCGGGAATCACAGATACGCAGTATTTT	CSVSGITDTQYF
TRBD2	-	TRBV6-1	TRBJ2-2	TGTGCCAGCCGGCGGGGGGCCGGGGAGCTGTTTTTT	CASRRGAGELFF
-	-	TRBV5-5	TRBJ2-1	TGTGCCAGCAGCTTGCCGGGACTGGGCCTGTTCTTC	CASSLPGLGLFF
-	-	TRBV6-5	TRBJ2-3	TGTGCCAGCAGTAGGACAGCCTCCACAGATACGCAGTATTTT	CASSRTASTDTQYF
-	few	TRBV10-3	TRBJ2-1	TGTGCCATCATGGACGCCCCCAATGAGCAGTTCTTC	CAIMDAPNEQFF
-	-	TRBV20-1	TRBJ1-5	TGCAGTGCTACCCCTGGACAGAGCAATCAGCCCCAGCATTTT	CSATPGQSNQPQHF
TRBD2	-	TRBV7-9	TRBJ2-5	TGTGCCAGCAGCTTAGGTTCTAGCGGGGCCCAAGAGACCCAGTACTTC	CASSLGSSGAQETQYF
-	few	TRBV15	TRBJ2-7	TGTGCCACCAGCAGAGGCCAAATCTACGAGCAGTACTTC	CATSRGQIYEQYF
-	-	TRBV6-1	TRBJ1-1	TGTGCCAGCAGTGACAGGGCAAGAGAGACCACTGAAGCTTTCTTT	CASSDRARETTEAFF
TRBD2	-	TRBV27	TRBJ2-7	TGTGCCAGCAGTCCGAGAGGCGGGAGGGCCTACGAGCAGTACTTC	CASSPRGGRAYEQYF
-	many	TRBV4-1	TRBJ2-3	TGCGCCAGCAGCCAAGAAGCTTGGGAAAGCACAGATACGCAGTATTTT	CASSQEAWESTDTQYF
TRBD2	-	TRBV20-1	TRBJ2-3	TGCAGTGCTGTCGTAGCGGGAGTGGGGGCAGATACGCAGTATTTT	CSAVVAGVGADTQYF
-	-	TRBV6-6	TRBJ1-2	TGTGCCAGCAGTTACTCGAATGGGGGTTCTGGCTACACCTTC	CASSYSNGGSGYTF
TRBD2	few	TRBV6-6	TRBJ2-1	TGTGCCAGCAGTTACTCCGTTAGCGGGCACTACAATGAGCAGTTCTTC	CASSYSVSGHYNEQFF
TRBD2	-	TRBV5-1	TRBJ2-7	TGCGCCAGCAGCTCGGGAGGGGATGGCTACGAGCAGTACTTC	CASSSGGDGYEQYF
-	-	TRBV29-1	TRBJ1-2	TGCAGCGTTGATGGGGACAACTATGGCTACACCTTC	CSVDGDNYGYTF
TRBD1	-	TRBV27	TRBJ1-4	TGTGCCAGCAGTTTAAGTTTTCGCAGGACAGGGAACGAAAAACTGTTTTTT	CASSLSFRRTGNEKLFF
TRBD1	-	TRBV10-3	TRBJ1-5	TGTGCCATCAGTGATCCGTTTAGTAACAGGGGAGGGAATCAGCCCCAGCATTTT	CAISDPFSNRGGNQPQHF
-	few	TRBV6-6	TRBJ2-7	TGTGCCAGCAGTTACTCGGGTCTCGGAAAGAGCTCCTACGAGCAGTACTTC	CASSYSGLGKSSYEQYF
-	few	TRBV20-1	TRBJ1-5	TGCAGTGCTAGAGTAACCGCCGGGCAGCCCCAGCATTTT	CSARVTAGQPQHF
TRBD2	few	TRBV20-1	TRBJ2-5	TGCAGTGCTATCTTGGGGGGGAAAGAGACCCAGTACTTC	CSAILGGKETQYF
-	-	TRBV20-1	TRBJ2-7	TGCAGTGCTAGAGATAGACCCCACGAGCAGTACTTC	CSARDRPHEQYF
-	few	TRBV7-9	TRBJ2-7	TGTGCCAGCAGCTTAGAGTCCCTTAGCGGTGCCCCCTACGAGCAGTACTTC	CASSLESLSGAPYEQYF
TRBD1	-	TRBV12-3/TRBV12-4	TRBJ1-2	TGTGCCAGCAGTCGACAGGGCCGGGGGGGCTACACCTTC	CASSRQGRGGYTF
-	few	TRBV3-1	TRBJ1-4	TGTGCCAGCAGCCAACAACGTGCCGGGACAAGTAATGAAAAACTGTTTTTT	CASSQQRAGTSNEKLFF